This TCR beta chain was sequenced in a study of identical twins. This CDR3 spans 18 amino acids. J was trimmed by 2 bases and V by 6 bases; bases with no gene match: 15. Regarding the study as a whole: Conclusions relied on cross-sectional statistical analysis, not following the same donors. Twins' surplus sharing was weaker for beta out-of-frame sequences.

This clonotype has ten or more counts. The antigen remains undetermined. There were only healthy Caucasians among the donors. Each cDNA held unique molecular identifiers, and template switching gave it a universal primer site. TCRdb re-derived calls from the 5' RACE reads in MiXCR, one entry per CDR3 protein. The sample has around 95,000 distinct CDR3 sequences; 5.5% to 7% are singletons. The receptor was isolated from a woman aged 50 to 60 in good health. The sample consisted of memory T cells sorted from blood. The chain links TRBV12-3 or TRBV12-4 to TRBJ2-1; 8 nucleotides agree with TRBD1. The CDR3 here is CASRGQGRGRIAYNEQFF. The CDR3 region has the DNA TGTGCCAGCAGAGGACAGGGACGTGGGAGAATAGCCTACAATGAGCAGTTCTTC.